These 19 T cell receptor beta chains came from one sample sequenced in a study of early T cells in non-severe SARS-CoV-2 infection. MiXCR was run by TCRdb on the 5' RACE reads, yielding one entry per CDR3 protein. The table has 48,000 or so distinct CDR3 sequences, less than 15% seen once; the top ten hold roughly 10%. Material for sequencing was whole blood. Source of these receptors: an adult who was a healthcare worker with PCR-confirmed SARS-CoV-2 infection or an uninfected control (not recorded which).

The rearrangement uses TRBV7-2 and TRBJ2-5; no definite D call. This CDR3 contains 15 residues. The germline V and J ends were trimmed by 0 bases and 14 bases, with 22 bases remaining between them. Germline V lookup: CDR1 SGHTA, CDR2 FQGNSA. CDR3 bases: TGTGCCAGCAGCTTAGCGGCGATGGAGTCGAGCTTAAAATACTTC. Its translation: CASSLAAMESSLKYF.

This clonotype was observed many times. The gene calls are TRBV28 and TRBJ1-1; D might be TRBD1 (5 bases). Germline assignment: CDR1 MDHEN and CDR2 SYDVKM. CDR3 length equals 13 residues. V was pared by 8 bases and J by 0 bases, with 10 bases between. The CDR3 here is CASGRGMNTEAFF. The CDR3, as DNA: TGTGCCAGCGGGAGGGGCATGAACACTGAAGCTTTCTTT.

The rearrangement joins TRBV11-2 to TRBJ1-6; D call uncertain. This CDR3 has 15 amino acids. The germline CDR1 and CDR2 sequences are SGHAT and FQNNGV. Trimming shortened V by 4 bases and J by 6 bases, and 13 bases separated the two germline ends. CDR3 loop: CASSSLSGRNSPLHF. In DNA, the CDR3 is TGTGCCAGCAGCTCACTCAGCGGGCGTAATTCACCCCTCCACTTT.

A few counts support this clonotype. This chain links TRBV7-9 with TRBJ1-6; D unclear. The V end was cut by 1 base, the J end by 9 bases, with 7 bases between. The CDR3 is 13 amino acids. Per germline, CDR1 SEHNR and CDR2 FQNEAQ (reference sequence). CDR3 DNA sequence: TGTGCCAGCAGCTTAGATGGCACTTCACCCCTCCACTTT. Translated, it gives CASSLDGTSPLHF.

This clonotype was seen at least ten times. The chain combines TRBV13 with TRBJ2-7; D ambiguous. The germline V gene has CDR1 PRHDT and CDR2 FYEKMQ (reference sequence). The CDR3 loop spans 13 amino acids. V lost 2 bases to trimming and J lost 3 bases, with 8 bases between them. CDR3 protein: CASSLRPVYEQYF. The DNA of the CDR3 is TGTGCCAGCAGCTTACGACCGGTCTACGAGCAGTACTTC. The full variable domain, in which reference TRBV13 and TRBJ2-7 provide the parts outside the CDR3, is AAGVIQSPRHLIKEKRETATLKCYPIPRHDTVYWYQQGPGQDPQFLISFYEKMQSDKGSIPDRFSAQQFSDYHSELNMSSLELGDSALYFCASSLRPVYEQYFGPGTRLTVT.

The rearrangement joins TRBV9 to TRBJ2-3, with a weak D call TRBD1 (6 bases). CDR1 SGDLS and CDR2 YYNGEE come from the germline V gene. The V and J ends lost 4 bases and 5 bases respectively, with 20 bases between them. The CDR3 consists of 16 residues. CDR3 sequence: CASSPQTGPAGDTQYF. The CDR3 DNA reads as TGTGCCAGCAGCCCCCAGACAGGTCCGGCGGGAGATACGCAGTATTTT.

This clonotype was detected a few times. The V call is TRBV5-1, the J call TRBJ2-7; D gene uncertain. The V gene's germline CDR1 is SGHRS and CDR2 YFSETQ. Trimming took 0 bases from V and 2 from J, leaving 9 bases between them. The CDR3 consists of 14 residues. CDR3 sequence reads: CASSLEGIAYEQYF. As DNA, the CDR3 is TGCGCCAGCAGCTTGGAAGGGATTGCCTACGAGCAGTACTTC. The full variable domain, its missing parts supplied by reference TRBV5-1 and TRBJ2-7, is KAGVTQTPRYLIKTRGQQVTLSCSPISGHRSVSWYQQTPGQGLQFLFEYFSETQRNKGNFPGRFSGRQFSNSRSEMNVSTLELGDSALYLCASSLEGIAYEQYFGPGTRLTVT.

The gene calls are TRBV7-3 and TRBJ2-2; TRBD2 matches at 7 bases. This CDR3 region has 15 residues. Germline assignment: CDR1 SGHTA and CDR2 FQGTGA. V trimming: 5 bases; J trimming: 6 bases; junction bases outside the gene matches: 9. The CDR3, as DNA: TGTGCCAGCAGCCCCACCGGGGGGAGGGCCGGGGAGCTGTTTTTT. It translates to CASSPTGGRAGELFF. Supplemented by reference TRBV7-3 and TRBJ2-2, the full variable domain reads GAGVSQTPSNKVTEKGKYVELRCDPISGHTALYWYRQSLGQGPEFLIYFQGTGAADDSGLPNDRFFAVRPEGSVSTLKIQRTERGDSAVYLCASSPTGGRAGELFFGEGSRLTVL.

In this sample, this clonotype turned up a few times. The chain combines TRBV29-1 with TRBJ2-1; possibly TRBD1 for D (5 bases). Germline values: CDR1 SQVTM, CDR2 ANQGSEA. CDR3 length: 13 amino acids. V was clipped by 3 bases and J by 2 bases, with 8 bases between them. The CDR3 protein is CSVEWGPYNEQFF. CDR3 bases: TGCAGCGTTGAGTGGGGCCCCTACAATGAGCAGTTCTTC.

This clonotype was detected only a few times. V usage is TRBV3-1 and J usage is TRBJ1-1, with 7 bases fitting TRBD1. J was trimmed by 3 bases and V by 3 bases; bases with no gene match: 7. CDR1 LGHDT and CDR2 YNNKEL come from the germline V gene (reference sequence). This CDR3 is built from 15 residues. CDR3 in amino acids: CASSQNRGGDTEAFF. The CDR3 nucleotides read TGTGCCAGCAGCCAGAACAGGGGAGGGGACACTGAAGCTTTCTTT. Looking up the rest from reference TRBV3-1 and TRBJ1-1 gives the full variable domain: DTAVSQTPKYLVTQMGNDKSIKCEQNLGHDTMYWYKQDSKKFLKIMFSYNNKELIINETVPNRFSPKSPDKAHLNLHINSLELGDSAVYFCASSQNRGGDTEAFFGQGTRLTVV.

This clonotype turned up a few times. The chain carries TRBV6-6 and TRBJ2-4, with TRBD1 identical over 8 bases. Germline V gene data show CDR1 as MNHNY and CDR2 as SVGAGI (reference sequence). CDR3 length equals 14 residues. The V and J ends lost 5 bases and 3 bases, in that order; junction bases with no gene match: 3. Here the CDR3 reads CASSDRGGKNIQYF. The CDR3 bases are TGTGCCAGCAGTGACAGGGGAGGCAAAAACATTCAGTACTTC.

Concerning this clonotype itself: A read error may produce the germline difference seen at one junction end. V and J are TRBV5-1 and TRBJ1-4; D gene uncertain. CDR3 length equals 14 residues. Germline V gene lookup returns CDR1 SGHRS and CDR2 YFSETQ. The CDR3 nucleotides are TGCGCCAGCAGCTTGGATACGGAGAGGGCCAAGCCGTCTTTT. Encoded protein: CASSLDTERAKPSF. The whole variable domain, remainder taken from reference TRBV5-1 and TRBJ1-4, is KAGVTQTPRYLIKTRGQQVTLSCSPISGHRSVSWYQQTPGQGLQFLFEYFSETQRNKGNFPGRFSGRQFSNSRSEMNVSTLELGDSALYLCASSLDTERAKPSFGSGTQLSVL.

The J gene is TRBJ2-2, the V gene TRBV11-2; TRBD1 matches at 7 bases. Germline trimming cut 6 bases from V and 0 bases from J; bases unmatched to any gene: 10. Germline assignment: CDR1 SGHAT and CDR2 FQNNGV. The CDR3 runs 17 residues. The CDR3 nucleotides read TGTGCCAGCAGACCGACAGGGCTCACTTCGAACACCGGGGAGCTGTTTTTT. Translation gives CASRPTGLTSNTGELFF.

The chain uses TRBV3-1 and TRBJ2-1; D is possibly TRBD1 (6 bases). Between the trimmed V and J ends, which lost 4 bases and 3 bases, there was a span of 22 bases. CDR1 and CDR2 from the germline V gene are LGHDT and YNNKEL (reference sequence). The CDR3 runs to 18 residues. The CDR3 bases are TGTGCCAGCAGCCTGCTCTCAGGGGACCGGTGGGGCTACAATGAGCAGTTCTTC. Its translation is CASSLLSGDRWGYNEQFF.

This clonotype showed up many times. This chain uses TRBV10-3 with TRBJ2-3; 11 nucleotides agree with TRBD2. CDR3 length: 19 amino acids. The J segment lost 2 bases and the V segment lost 2 bases, leaving 12 bases of the junction unmatched. The germline gives CDR1 ENHRY, CDR2 SYGVKD. The CDR3 reads CAISETGFTSGGPTDTQYF. DNA of the CDR3: TGTGCCATCAGTGAGACGGGCTTCACTAGCGGGGGCCCCACAGATACGCAGTATTTT.

In this sample, this clonotype turned up many times. The chain couples TRBV3-1 to TRBJ2-7, with 8 bases fitting TRBD1. Germline V lookup: CDR1 LGHDT, CDR2 YNNKEL (reference sequence). CDR3 length: 13 amino acids. V dropped 5 bases and J dropped 2; count of bases not matched to a gene: 2. CDR3 amino acids: CASSWDRTYEQYF. CDR3 nucleotides: TGTGCCAGCAGCTGGGACAGGACCTACGAGCAGTACTTC.

This clonotype showed up many times. This chain uses TRBV6-6 with TRBJ1-5; D gene uncertain. The germline V and J ends were trimmed by 5 bases and 2 bases, with 10 bases remaining between them. CDR1 and CDR2 (germline): MNHNY, SVGAGI (reference sequence). This CDR3 is built from 14 residues. The CDR3 nucleotides are TGTGCCAGCAGTCGGGCGACGGGCAATCAGCCCCAGCATTTT. Amino acids: CASSRATGNQPQHF.

This clonotype was picked up a small number of times. The chain uses TRBV5-1 and TRBJ2-4; 8 nucleotides agree with TRBD2. V trimming: 0 bases; J trimming: 6 bases; junction bases outside the gene matches: 5. In germline, CDR1 is SGHRS, CDR2 YFSETQ. The CDR3 runs to 15 residues. The CDR3 is CASSLDGTRGNIQYF. The CDR3 DNA is TGCGCCAGCAGCTTGGACGGGACTAGGGGAAACATTCAGTACTTC. The full variable domain, its missing parts supplied by reference TRBV5-1 and TRBJ2-4, is KAGVTQTPRYLIKTRGQQVTLSCSPISGHRSVSWYQQTPGQGLQFLFEYFSETQRNKGNFPGRFSGRQFSNSRSEMNVSTLELGDSALYLCASSLDGTRGNIQYFGAGTRLSVL.

In this sample, this clonotype turned up a few times. The chain employs TRBV7-3 and TRBJ2-7; D is uncertain. Trimming took off 5 bases at V and 6 bases at J, with 14 bases between the two ends. The length of the CDR3 is 13 residues. The V gene's germline CDR1 is SGHTA and CDR2 FQGTGA. CDR3: CASSPQVAGEQYF. The CDR3 nucleotides are TGTGCCAGCAGCCCGCAGGTGGCTGGCGAGCAGTACTTC.